Listed here are 22 T cell receptor beta chains from one sample, sequenced in a study of T cells in localized non-small cell lung cancer. Sequenced by immunoSEQ multiplex PCR; TCRdb stores in-frame clones only, minus some. Seen here are 28,000 or so clones, roughly 80% observed once, and the top ten hold roughly 9%. The starting material was peripheral blood, obtained before any cancer treatment. The receptor set was obtained from a man between 40 and 75 years old with stage III squamous cell lung carcinoma.

The V call is TRBV19, the J call TRBJ1-1; TRBD1 matches 9 bases. Germline assignment: CDR1 LNHDA and CDR2 SQIVND (reference sequence). V shed 5 bases and J 0 bases; nucleotides not matched to a gene: 4. CDR3 length: 15 amino acids. The chain's CDR3 is CASSLGQGMNTEAFF. The CDR3 region has the DNA TGTGCCAGTAGTCTGGGACAGGGCATGAACACTGAAGCTTTCTTT.

The chain recombines TRBV12-2 with TRBJ1-6; the table's D call, TRBD1, has no DNA check behind it. TRBV12-2 counts as a pseudogene. The CDR3 contains 15 residues. CDR3 amino acids: CASVERQSYNSPLHF. The CDR3 region has the DNA TGTGCAAGTGTAGAACGACAGTCGTATAATTCACCCCTCCACTTT.

The gene calls are TRBV7-8 and TRBJ1-5; the D is unclear. The V end lost 0 bases, the J end lost 4 bases, and 16 bases lay between the germline ends. CDR3 length: 17 residues. Germline V gene sequence: CDR1 SGHVS, CDR2 FQNEAQ. Written as DNA, the CDR3 is TGTGCCAGCAGCTTAGCCCGGGTGGGAAGGGAGAATCAGCCCCAGCATTTT. Encoded protein: CASSLARVGRENQPQHF.

The CDR3 bases are TGTGCCAGCAGTCTGGGGGGGACGGTAAATGAAAAACTGTTTTTT. This translates into CASSLGGTVNEKLFF. The V gene is TRBV9, the J gene TRBJ1-4; the D gene is possibly TRBD1 (5 bases). Germline V CDR1 and CDR2: SGDLS, YYNGEE. The CDR3 sequence is 15 residues long. The V end lost 5 bases, the J end lost 5 bases, and 16 bases lay between the germline ends.

J is TRBJ2-2 and V is TRBV2, with 7 bases matching TRBD2. The length of the CDR3 is 13 residues. The ends lost 3 bases at V and 7 bases at J; junction bases unmatched: 2. The germline gives CDR1 SNHLY, CDR2 FYNNEI. The CDR3 DNA reads TGTGCCAGCAGTGACGGGGGGATCGGGGAGCTGTTTTTT. Translation gives CASSDGGIGELFF.

The CDR3 sequence is CSARLGAGYGYTF. CDR3 bases: TGCAGCGCCCGTTTGGGGGCGGGCTATGGCTACACCTTC. This sequence joins TRBV29-1 and TRBJ1-2; tentatively, D is TRBD1 (6 bases). This CDR3 has 13 amino acids. CDR1 is SQVTM, CDR2 ANQGSEA, per germline. Trimming took 7 bases from V and 4 from J, leaving 16 bases between them.

This clone was found a few times. V is TRBV27 and J is TRBJ1-4; D is possibly TRBD1 (5 bases). The CDR3 is made up of 14 amino acids. The germline CDR1 and CDR2 sequences are MNHEY and SMNVEV (reference sequence). V dropped 6 bases and J dropped 6 bases, with 14 bases sitting between them. The DNA for the CDR3 is TGTGCCAGCAGCGTAGCTGGGGCCGATGAAAAACTGTTTTTT. This encodes CASSVAGADEKLFF.

This chain uses TRBV14 with TRBJ1-6; D is uncertain. CDR3 length equals 15 residues. Per germline, CDR1 SGHDN and CDR2 FVKESK. The V end was cut by 4 bases, the J end by 8 bases, with 15 bases between. The CDR3 DNA follows: TGTGCCAGCAGCCCGGTGGCCTCGGCGCATTCACCCCTCCACTTT. Translating it yields CASSPVASAHSPLHF.

The chain recombines TRBV6-5 with TRBJ1-5, with no clear D. Germline-derived CDR1 and CDR2 are MNHEY and SVGAGI. The CDR3 sequence is 15 residues long. Between the trimmed V and J ends, which lost 6 bases and 1 base, there was a span of 13 bases. The CDR3 here is CASRVRWASNQPQHF. CDR3 DNA: TGTGCCAGCAGAGTTAGATGGGCCAGCAATCAGCCCCAGCATTTT.

This chain connects TRBV5-5 to TRBJ2-5, with D possibly TRBD1 on 6 matching bases. The germline V gene encodes CDR1 SGHKS and CDR2 YYEKEE (reference sequence). With 2 bases removed from V and 13 bases from J, the gap between germline ends came to 21 bases. The CDR3 covers 14 residues. CDR3 in amino acids: CASSLTPLQGASYF. In nucleotides, the CDR3 is TGTGCCAGCAGCTTAACACCGTTACAGGGAGCCTCGTACTTC.

This chain connects TRBV5-6 to TRBJ2-5, with D perhaps matching TRBD2 (5 bases). CDR3 length: 13 residues. Germline CDR1 and CDR2: SGHDT and YYEEEE. V gave up 0 bases and J gave up 5 bases, with 8 bases separating them. The CDR3 bases are TGTGCCAGCAGCTTGGAGCGGCGGGAGACCCAGTACTTC. It yields the protein CASSLERRETQYF. The full variable domain, rest sourced from reference TRBV5-6 and TRBJ2-5, is DAGVTQSPTHLIKTRGQQVTLRCSPKSGHDTVSWYQQALGQGPQFIFQYYEEEERQRGNFPDRFSGHQFPNYSSELNVNALLLGDSALYLCASSLERRETQYFGPGTRLLVL.

J is TRBJ2-1 and V is TRBV7-8; 7 bases are shared with TRBD2. This CDR3 is 18 amino acids long. The germline V gene encodes CDR1 SGHVS and CDR2 FQNEAQ. V was pared by 5 bases and J by 6 bases, with 19 bases of the junction left unmatched. CDR3 nucleotide sequence: TGTGCCAGCAGCGCTTGGGGAGGGGTTGGGACGTCATCCAATGAGCAGTTCTTC. This gives the protein CASSAWGGVGTSSNEQFF.

The V and J genes are TRBV10-2 and TRBJ2-7; 7 bases agree with TRBD1. V lost 5 bases to trimming and J lost 4 bases; unmatched junction nucleotides: 5. This CDR3 spans 13 amino acids. CDR1 and CDR2 from the germline V gene are WSHSY and SAAADI. CDR3 in DNA: TGCGCCAGCAGTCGAGGGGGCGTGTACGAGCAGTACGTC. Amino acid sequence: CASSRGGVYEQYV.

The V call is TRBV30, the J call TRBJ2-4; D is unresolved. Trimming removed 2 bases at V and 8 bases at J, with 10 bases between. The CDR3 consists of 12 residues. Per germline, CDR1 GTSNPN and CDR2 SVGIG (reference sequence). The CDR3 DNA follows: TGTGCCTGGAGTAAGGGAAGGGACATTCAGTACTTC. Translating it yields CAWSKGRDIQYF.

The chain recombines TRBV9 with TRBJ2-2, with D perhaps TRBD1 (6 bases). V shed 2 bases and J shed 5 bases, with 10 bases lying between them. Germline-derived CDR1 and CDR2 are SGDLS and YYNGEE. CDR3 length: 14 amino acids. This CDR3 reads CASSVTGGTGELFF. Written as DNA, the CDR3 is TGTGCCAGCAGCGTGACAGGCGGGACCGGGGAGCTGTTTTTT.

This clone was observed a handful of times. This rearrangement joins TRBV28 to TRBJ2-2; D perhaps matches TRBD1 (6 bases). Germline V gives CDR1 MDHEN, CDR2 SYDVKM. This CDR3 spans 13 amino acids. Trimming took 4 bases from V and 7 from J, leaving 10 bases between them. The CDR3 loop is CASSSQGIGELFF. The CDR3 nucleotides are TGTGCCAGCAGTTCACAGGGCATCGGGGAGCTGTTTTTT.

The genes are TRBV7-9 and TRBJ2-7; D tentatively reads TRBD1 or TRBD2 (5 bases each). Trimming removed 5 bases at V and 4 bases at J, with 18 bases between. CDR3 length: 15 amino acids. Germline CDR1 is SEHNR and CDR2 is FQNEAQ (reference sequence). The CDR3 bases are TGTGCCAGCAGCCCACCAGGTTGGGGGAAGTACGAGCAGTACTTC. Protein product: CASSPPGWGKYEQYF.

This chain links TRBV5-1 with TRBJ2-2; D is uncertain. V gave up 4 bases and J gave up 6 bases, with 13 bases separating them. The CDR3 contains 14 residues. CDR1 and CDR2 (germline): SGHRS, YFSETQ. The CDR3 region has the DNA TGCGCCAGCAGCAGGCTCGGCGGATCCGGGGAGCTGTTTTTT. Protein sequence: CASSRLGGSGELFF.

J is TRBJ2-7 and V is TRBV6-1; 8 bases map to TRBD1. V lost 2 bases and J lost 7; bases outside the gene matches: 7. The germline V gene has CDR1 MNHNS and CDR2 SASEGT. This CDR3 spans 14 amino acids. CDR3 nucleotides: TGTGCCAGCAGTGAAAGGGCAGGGGGCCAAGAGCAGTACGTC. This sequence encodes CASSERAGGQEQYV.

The rearrangement joins TRBV9 to TRBJ2-4, with no clear D. Trimming stripped 4 bases from V and 2 bases from J, with 19 bases between. The CDR3 has 17 amino acids. Germline V lookup: CDR1 SGDLS, CDR2 YYNGEE. CDR3 DNA: TGTGCCAGCAGCTCCCAAGGGCCGCAAGGTCCCAAAAACATTCAGTACTTC. Amino acids: CASSSQGPQGPKNIQYF.

The chain couples TRBV6-1 to TRBJ1-6; D remains unclear. The CDR3 contains 15 residues. Trimming stripped 7 bases from V and 7 bases from J, with 17 bases between. The germline V gene encodes CDR1 MNHNS and CDR2 SASEGT. In DNA form, the CDR3 reads TGTGCCAGCACAGTCATGGTCCTTCGGAATTCACCCCTCCACTTT. This codes for CASTVMVLRNSPLHF.

The chain employs TRBV27 and TRBJ2-1, with 7 nucleotides matching TRBD1. The CDR3 length is 13 residues. CDR1 is MNHEY and CDR2 is SMNVEV in the germline V gene (reference sequence). The V and J ends lost 6 bases and 7 bases, in that order; junction bases with no gene match: 6. The CDR3 protein is CASRYSTGNEQFF. The CDR3 DNA reads TGTGCCAGCAGATACTCGACAGGGAATGAGCAGTTCTTC.